This T cell receptor (beta chain) was identified during a study of CD8 T cells in ankylosing spondylitis. Generation of TCR beta libraries employed quantitative 5'-RACE incorporating molecular barcodes. TCRdb processed the 5' RACE reads anew with MiXCR; each CDR3 protein has one entry. The sample comprises about 330,000 distinct CDR3 sequences, 6.5% to 10% of which are singletons, and roughly 14% rests with the top ten. This CDR3 contains 12 residues. Germline CDR1 and CDR2: LGHDT and YNNKEL (reference sequence). Trimming removed 6 bases from V and 10 bases from J; junction bases left unmatched: 5. General study results and limits: Clones that were linked to disease were CD8+ and were relatively rare in peripheral blood. A subset of motif variants has previously been described in the synovial fluid and blood of reactive arthritis. There was reportedly significant enrichment of clones that were disease-linked in matched ankylosing spondylitis synovial fluid. Seemingly characteristic of ankylosing spondylitis blood was a TCR beta motif consisting of about 8 highly homologous variants.

A note on this clonotype: Its target is not known.

The rearrangement uses TRBV3-1 and TRBJ2-1; 8 bases map to TRBD2. The sequence derives from a male donor with ankylosing spondylitis. Sequencing input: blood, either unsorted or a sorted T cell fraction (not recorded which). Here the CDR3 DNA reads TGTGCCAGCAGTTACGGGGGGGGAGAGCAGTTCTTC. This gives the protein CASSYGGGEQFF.